The following is a T cell receptor beta chain sequence with its context. What it binds is unknown. An Oncomine TCR Beta short-read assay was used to sequence the DNA from cultured CD4+ T cells. TCRdb passed the PCR reads through MiXCR, listing each CDR3 protein once. Counted here are 20,000 to 30,000 distinct CDR3 sequences, around 62% occurring once; the ten biggest clones make up 7.8%. This CDR3 is 15 amino acids long. Germline trimming cut 4 bases from V and 4 bases from J; bases unmatched to any gene: 6. The germline V gene has CDR1 SGHAT and CDR2 FQDESV (reference sequence). This specimen comes from a study of vaccination and CD4 T cells after COVID-19. Study-level background: The convalescent group had six males, four females, seven Caucasians, two Asians, one multiracial. Overlapping SARS-CoV-2, HCoV-NL63, HCoV-OC43 and HCoV-229E spike peptides were used to stimulate cells. Post-diagnosis, post-COVID samples were collected after a median approximately three months, ranging 35 to 161.

Treatment here: approximately nine-day PBMC culture with coronavirus spike peptide pools or control peptides (ViraFEST assay). By negative selection, CD4+ T cells were isolated once culture had run for about nine days. The J gene is TRBJ2-5, the V gene TRBV11-1; the match to TRBD1 covers 10 bases. What was sequenced was CD4+ T cells from blood, cultured in vitro. This clonotype originated in a human donor who had recovered from COVID-19. Here the CDR3 reads CASSSPTGGRETQYF. The CDR3 DNA follows: TGTGCCAGCAGCTCCCCGACAGGGGGCAGAGAGACCCAGTACTTC. The variable domain in full, completed from reference TRBV11-1 and TRBJ2-5, reads EAEVAQSPRYKITEKSQAVAFWCDPISGHATLYWYRQILGQGPELLVQFQDESVVDDSQLPKDRFSAERLKGVDSTLKIQPAELGDSAMYLCASSSPTGGRETQYFGPGTRLLVL.